One sample yielded the 16 T cell receptor beta chains listed below, sequenced in a study of shared clonotypes between healthy human individuals. The data were produced by immunoSEQ multiplex PCR, yet TCRdb's version contains in-frame clones alone and is incomplete. The data show about 660,000 clones, roughly 70% seen once. Sequencing was done on a sample of memory CD4+ T cells sorted from blood. As for subset: CD45RA-negative fraction. These receptors were collected from a woman between 25 and 40 years old in good health.

The J gene is TRBJ2-5, the V gene TRBV14; 7 positions agree with TRBD2. CDR1 is SGHDN and CDR2 is FVKESK in the germline V gene. The CDR3 sequence is 15 residues long. The junction had 6 bases not matched to a gene; V was cut back by 0 bases and J by 5 bases. The CDR3 loop reads CASSQESGVGETQYF. Here the CDR3 DNA reads TGTGCCAGCAGCCAAGAAAGCGGGGTCGGGGAGACCCAGTACTTC.

The rearrangement links TRBV6-4 to TRBJ2-3; D possibly corresponds to TRBD2 (5 bases). Germline V CDR1 and CDR2: MRHNA, SNTAGT. Trimming shortened V by 3 bases and J by 5 bases, and 12 bases separated the two germline ends. This CDR3 has 14 amino acids. The CDR3 here is CASSEGYEGDTQYF. The CDR3 nucleotides are TGTGCCAGCAGTGAGGGGTACGAGGGAGATACGCAGTATTTT.

The V and J genes are TRBV10-3 and TRBJ2-1, with no clear D. Trimming cost V 8 bases and J 0 bases, with 8 bases left between them. The CDR3 runs 13 residues. The V gene's germline CDR1 is ENHRY and CDR2 SYGVKD. The DNA for the CDR3 is TGTGCCATCCAGACGAGCTCCTACAATGAGCAGTTCTTC. Translating it yields CAIQTSSYNEQFF.

The genes are TRBV7-8 and TRBJ1-4; D is unresolved. The CDR3 length is 13 residues. V was pared by 5 bases and J by 6 bases, with 10 bases between. Germline V gene lookup returns CDR1 SGHVS and CDR2 FQNEAQ. As DNA, the CDR3 is TGTGCCAGCAGCCTCGGGAGGGATGAAAAACTGTTTTTT. This translates into CASSLGRDEKLFF.

The chain couples TRBV7-8 to TRBJ1-4; D may be TRBD1 (5 bases). The germline gives CDR1 SGHVS, CDR2 FQNEAQ. The CDR3 spans 15 residues. Trimming cost V 1 base and J 7 bases, with 13 bases left between them. CDR3 in amino acids: CASSLEGPRPEKLFF. The CDR3 bases are TGTGCCAGCAGCTTAGAGGGGCCACGTCCTGAAAAACTGTTTTTT.

The chain joins TRBV6-6 to TRBJ1-5, with D maybe TRBD1 (5 bases). Per the germline V gene, CDR1 is MNHNY and CDR2 is SVGAGI (reference sequence). Trimming cost V 4 bases and J 0 bases, with 13 bases left between them. This CDR3 is 16 amino acids long. The DNA for the CDR3 is TGTGCCAGCAGTTCCCAGTTGGGGGTTAGCAATCAGCCCCAGCATTTT. It codes for CASSSQLGVSNQPQHF.

Written as DNA, the CDR3 is TGTGCCAGCGTGGAAGAACAAGAGACCCAGTACTTC. This sequence encodes CASVEEQETQYF. The chain carries TRBV5-4 and TRBJ2-5, with no clear D. V was clipped by 7 bases and J by 2 bases, with 9 bases between them. Germline V gene data show CDR1 as SGHNT and CDR2 as YYREEE (reference sequence). This CDR3 region has 12 residues. Drawing the rest from reference TRBV5-4 and TRBJ2-5, the complete variable domain is ETGVTQSPTHLIKTRGQQVTLRCSSQSGHNTVSWYQQALGQGPQFIFQYYREEENGRGNFPPRFSGLQFPNYSSELNVNALELDDSALYLCASVEEQETQYFGPGTRLLVL.

This chain uses TRBV5-1 with TRBJ1-5; D gene ambiguous. The CDR3 is made up of 14 amino acids. V lost 0 bases to trimming and J lost 4 bases, with 8 bases between them. Germline CDR1 reads SGHRS; CDR2 reads YFSETQ. CDR3 protein: CASSLDSQNQPQHF. Written as DNA, the CDR3 is TGCGCCAGCAGCTTGGACAGCCAGAATCAGCCCCAGCATTTT.

The V call is TRBV7-2, the J call TRBJ2-5, with 7 bases matching TRBD2. The germline CDR1 and CDR2 sequences are SGHTA and FQGNSA. The junction had 5 bases not matched to a gene; V was cut back by 3 bases and J by 4 bases. The CDR3 extends over 14 amino acids. The CDR3 is CASSFVTGGETQYF. The CDR3 DNA sequence: TGTGCCAGCAGCTTTGTAACGGGAGGAGAGACCCAGTACTTC.

The chain carries TRBV7-8 and TRBJ2-1, with 9 bases fitting TRBD2. Unmatched junction bases numbered 6, after V lost 3 bases and J lost 6 bases. The CDR3 sequence is 15 residues long. Germline V gene lookup returns CDR1 SGHVS and CDR2 FQNEAQ. The CDR3 here is CASSLSSGSVNEQFF. The DNA of the CDR3 is TGTGCCAGCAGCTTGAGTAGCGGGAGCGTCAATGAGCAGTTCTTC.

The chain uses TRBV18 and TRBJ1-3; no clear D gene. V lost 2 bases, J lost 0 bases, and 11 bases lay in between. CDR1 is KGHSH and CDR2 is LQKENI in the germline V gene. This CDR3 is built from 16 residues. CDR3 sequence reads: CASSPVGLSSGNTIYF. CDR3 sequence (DNA): TGTGCCAGCTCACCAGTTGGACTGAGCTCTGGAAACACCATATATTTT.

The V and J genes are TRBV28 and TRBJ1-1; 7 bases are shared with TRBD1. Germline V gene sequence: CDR1 MDHEN, CDR2 SYDVKM. The CDR3 totals 14 residues. V trimming: 8 bases; J trimming: 7 bases; junction bases outside the gene matches: 13. CDR3 nucleotides: TGTGCCAGCCTCCGAGACAGGGTAAAAGATGAAGCTTTCTTT. It is translated as CASLRDRVKDEAFF.

This clone was seen once. The genes are TRBV6-1 and TRBJ2-5; weak D call: TRBD2 (6 bases). The CDR3 loop spans 12 amino acids. The V gene's germline CDR1 is MNHNS and CDR2 SASEGT. V shed 4 bases and J shed 8 bases, with 11 bases lying between them. The CDR3 loop reads CASSGRVNTQYF. The CDR3 nucleotides read TGTGCCAGCAGTGGGAGGGTGAACACCCAGTACTTC.

V usage is TRBV2 and J usage is TRBJ1-2, with D unclear. V gave up 4 bases and J gave up 2 bases, with 11 bases separating them. The CDR3 spans 14 residues. Germline lookup yields CDR1 SNHLY and CDR2 FYNNEI. The CDR3, as DNA: TGTGCCAGCAGTGGAGCAGCCGGGAACTATGGCTACACCTTC. Protein product: CASSGAAGNYGYTF.

This sequence joins TRBV6-6 and TRBJ2-7; 7 positions agree with TRBD2. Germline values: CDR1 MNHNY, CDR2 SVGAGI (reference sequence). This CDR3 comprises 14 residues. The junction had 5 bases not matched to a gene; V was cut back by 0 bases and J by 6 bases. The CDR3 DNA reads as TGTGCCAGCAGTTACTCGAGCGGGACGACCGAGCAGTACTTC. Translating gives CASSYSSGTTEQYF.

CDR3 sequence: CASSADPQVEQFF. The CDR3 region has the DNA TGCGCCAGCAGCGCAGACCCTCAGGTTGAGCAGTTCTTC. The chain links TRBV5-1 to TRBJ2-1; D remains ambiguous. Germline loops: CDR1 SGHRS, CDR2 YFSETQ. The CDR3 is made up of 13 amino acids. Trimming pared 4 bases from V and 9 bases from J, leaving 14 bases between. Drawing the rest from reference TRBV5-1 and TRBJ2-1, the complete variable domain is KAGVTQTPRYLIKTRGQQVTLSCSPISGHRSVSWYQQTPGQGLQFLFEYFSETQRNKGNFPGRFSGRQFSNSRSEMNVSTLELGDSALYLCASSADPQVEQFFGPGTRLTVL.